Sequencing of this TCR beta chain was carried out in a study of blood T cells in healthy people across ages. A second PCR, run for about 7 to 11 cycles, used a sample-barcoded 5' primer plus a J-beta primer mix. TCRdb reprocessed the 5' RACE reads via MiXCR and lists one record per CDR3 protein. The sample holds about 1.8 million distinct CDR3 sequences, roughly 52% seen once. With 0 bases removed from V and 6 bases from J, the gap between germline ends came to 9 bases. Germline V gene sequence: CDR1 MNHEY, CDR2 SVGAGI. The CDR3 has 15 residues. Total RNA, at least 6 micrograms per sample, was extracted from PBMCs.

This sequence originates from a woman aged 40 to 49 in good health. The sample comprised blood. This sequence joins TRBV6-5 and TRBJ2-6; D perhaps matches TRBD2 (6 bases). Written as DNA, the CDR3 is TGTGCCAGCAGTTACTCGACTAGTACGGCCAACGTCCTGACTTTC. It yields the protein CASSYSTSTANVLTF.